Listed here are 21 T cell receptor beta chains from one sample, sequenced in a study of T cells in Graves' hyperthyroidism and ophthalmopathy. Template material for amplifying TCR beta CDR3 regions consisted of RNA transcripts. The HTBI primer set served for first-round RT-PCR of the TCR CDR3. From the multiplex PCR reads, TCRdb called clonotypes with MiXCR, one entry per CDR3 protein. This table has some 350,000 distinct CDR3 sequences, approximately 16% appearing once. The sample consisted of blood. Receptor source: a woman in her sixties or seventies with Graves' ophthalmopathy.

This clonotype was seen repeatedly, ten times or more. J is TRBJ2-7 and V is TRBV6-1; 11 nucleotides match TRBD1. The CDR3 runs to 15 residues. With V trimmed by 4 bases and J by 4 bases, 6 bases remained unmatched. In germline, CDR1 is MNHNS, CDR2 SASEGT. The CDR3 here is CASSVGQGVFYEQYF. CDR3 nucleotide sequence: TGTGCCAGCAGTGTGGGACAGGGGGTTTTTTACGAGCAGTACTTC.

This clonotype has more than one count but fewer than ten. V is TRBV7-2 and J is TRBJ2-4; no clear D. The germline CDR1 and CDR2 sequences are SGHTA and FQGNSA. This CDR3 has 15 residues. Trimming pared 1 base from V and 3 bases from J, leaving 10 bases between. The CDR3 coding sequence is TGTGCCAGCAGCTTAGACAGAGCTCTCAAAAACATTCAGTACTTC. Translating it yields CASSLDRALKNIQYF.

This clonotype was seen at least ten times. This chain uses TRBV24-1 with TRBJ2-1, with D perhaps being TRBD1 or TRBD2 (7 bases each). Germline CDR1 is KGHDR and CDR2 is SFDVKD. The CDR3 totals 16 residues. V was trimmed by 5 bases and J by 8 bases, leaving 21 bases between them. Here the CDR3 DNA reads TGTGCCACCAGTGGGGGGAGGGGGCGTCAGACATATGAGCAGTTCTTC. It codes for CATSGGRGRQTYEQFF.

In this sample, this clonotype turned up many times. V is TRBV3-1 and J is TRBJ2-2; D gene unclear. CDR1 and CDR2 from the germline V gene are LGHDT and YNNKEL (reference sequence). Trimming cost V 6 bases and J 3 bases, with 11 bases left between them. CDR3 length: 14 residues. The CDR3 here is CASSPLIYTGELFF. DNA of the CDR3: TGTGCCAGCAGTCCCCTCATCTACACCGGGGAGCTGTTTTTT.

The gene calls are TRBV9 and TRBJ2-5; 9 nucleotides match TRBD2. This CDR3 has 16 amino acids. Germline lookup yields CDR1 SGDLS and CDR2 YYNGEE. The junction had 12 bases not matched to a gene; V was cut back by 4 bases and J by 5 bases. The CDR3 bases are TGTGCCAGCAGCCCCGGAGGTAGCGGGAGTTGGGAGACCCAGTACTTC. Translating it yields CASSPGGSGSWETQYF.

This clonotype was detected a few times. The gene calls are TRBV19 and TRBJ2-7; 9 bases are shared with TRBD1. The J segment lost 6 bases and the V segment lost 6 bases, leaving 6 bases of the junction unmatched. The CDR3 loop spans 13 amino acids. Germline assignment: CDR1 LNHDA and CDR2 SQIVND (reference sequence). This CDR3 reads CASSVGTGIEQYF. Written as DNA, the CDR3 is TGTGCCAGTAGCGTCGGGACAGGGATCGAGCAGTACTTC.

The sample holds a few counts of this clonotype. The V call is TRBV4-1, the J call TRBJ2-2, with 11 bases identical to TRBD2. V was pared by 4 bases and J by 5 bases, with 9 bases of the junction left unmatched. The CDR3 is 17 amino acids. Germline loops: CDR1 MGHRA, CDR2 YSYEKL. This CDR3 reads CASSRLLAGVKTGELFF. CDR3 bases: TGCGCCAGCAGCCGACTACTAGCGGGAGTAAAGACCGGGGAGCTGTTTTTT.

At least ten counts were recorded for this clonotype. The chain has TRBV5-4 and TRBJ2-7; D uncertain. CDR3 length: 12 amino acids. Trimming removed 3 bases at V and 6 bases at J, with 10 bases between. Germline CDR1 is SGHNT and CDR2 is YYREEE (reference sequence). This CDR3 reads CASSSAPAEQYF. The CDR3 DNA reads TGTGCCAGCAGCTCAGCCCCCGCCGAGCAGTACTTC.

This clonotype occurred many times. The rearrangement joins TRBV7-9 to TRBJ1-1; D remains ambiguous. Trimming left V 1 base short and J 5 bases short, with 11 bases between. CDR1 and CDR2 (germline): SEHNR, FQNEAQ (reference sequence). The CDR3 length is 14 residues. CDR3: CASSLDEGGTEAFF. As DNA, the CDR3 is TGTGCCAGCAGCTTAGATGAGGGTGGGACTGAAGCTTTCTTT.

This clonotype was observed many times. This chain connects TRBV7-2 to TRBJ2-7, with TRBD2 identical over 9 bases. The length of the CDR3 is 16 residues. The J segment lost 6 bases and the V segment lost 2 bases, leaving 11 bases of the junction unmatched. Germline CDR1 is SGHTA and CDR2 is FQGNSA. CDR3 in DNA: TGTGCCAGCAGCTTATCATTGTTTTCTAGCGGGATCGAGCAGTACTTC. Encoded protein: CASSLSLFSSGIEQYF.

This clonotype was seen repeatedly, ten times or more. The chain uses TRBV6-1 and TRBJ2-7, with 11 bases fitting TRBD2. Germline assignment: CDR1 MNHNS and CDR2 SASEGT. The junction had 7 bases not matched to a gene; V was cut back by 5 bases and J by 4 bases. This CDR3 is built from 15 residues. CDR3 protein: CASSPPGLAVYEQYF. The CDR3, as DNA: TGTGCCAGCAGTCCGCCGGGACTAGCGGTATACGAGCAGTACTTC.

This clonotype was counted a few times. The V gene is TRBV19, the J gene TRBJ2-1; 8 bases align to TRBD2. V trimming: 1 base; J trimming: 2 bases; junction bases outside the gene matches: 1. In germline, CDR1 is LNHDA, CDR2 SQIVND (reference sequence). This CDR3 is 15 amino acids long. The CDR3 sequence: CASSIGAGAYNEQFF. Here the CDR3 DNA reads TGTGCCAGTAGTATAGGAGCGGGAGCCTACAATGAGCAGTTCTTC.

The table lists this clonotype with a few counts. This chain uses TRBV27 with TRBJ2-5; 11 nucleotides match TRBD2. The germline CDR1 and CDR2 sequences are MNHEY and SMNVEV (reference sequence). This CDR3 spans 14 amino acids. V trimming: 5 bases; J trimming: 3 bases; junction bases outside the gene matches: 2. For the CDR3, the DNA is TGTGCCAGCAGTACTAGCGGGAGTAAAGAGACCCAGTACTTC. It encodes CASSTSGSKETQYF.

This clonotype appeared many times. The CDR3 reads CASSTDRAYEQYF. The CDR3 DNA follows: TGCGCCAGCAGCACCGACAGAGCCTACGAGCAGTACTTC. The rearrangement uses TRBV5-1 and TRBJ2-7; D is perhaps TRBD1 (5 bases). This CDR3 has 13 amino acids. Trimming shortened V by 4 bases and J by 2 bases, and 10 bases separated the two germline ends. CDR1 SGHRS and CDR2 YFSETQ come from the germline V gene.

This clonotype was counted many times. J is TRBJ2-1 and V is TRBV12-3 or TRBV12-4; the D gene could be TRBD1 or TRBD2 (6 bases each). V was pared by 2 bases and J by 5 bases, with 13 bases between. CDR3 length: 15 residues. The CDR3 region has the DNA TGTGCCAGCAGTTTAAGGCGGGACACTAACAATGAGCAGTTCTTC. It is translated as CASSLRRDTNNEQFF.

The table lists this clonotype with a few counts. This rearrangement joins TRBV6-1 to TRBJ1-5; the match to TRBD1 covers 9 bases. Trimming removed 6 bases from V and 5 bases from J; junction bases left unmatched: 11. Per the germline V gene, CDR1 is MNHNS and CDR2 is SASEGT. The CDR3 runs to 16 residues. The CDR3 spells CASRITGGEGYQPQHF. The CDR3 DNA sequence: TGTGCCAGCAGGATCACAGGGGGCGAAGGTTATCAGCCCCAGCATTTT.

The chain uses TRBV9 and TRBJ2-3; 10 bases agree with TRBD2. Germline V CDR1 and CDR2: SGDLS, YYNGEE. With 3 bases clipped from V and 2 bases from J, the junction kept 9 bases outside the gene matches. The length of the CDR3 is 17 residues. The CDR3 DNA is TGTGCCAGCAGCGCAGGGGGTAGCGGGAGGCCCACAGATACGCAGTATTTT. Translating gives CASSAGGSGRPTDTQYF. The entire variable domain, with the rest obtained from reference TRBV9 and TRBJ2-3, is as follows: DSGVTQTPKHLITATGQRVTLRCSPRSGDLSVYWYQQSLDQGLQFLIQYYNGEERAKGNILERFSAQQFPDLHSELNLSSLELGDSALYFCASSAGGSGRPTDTQYFGPGTRLTVL.

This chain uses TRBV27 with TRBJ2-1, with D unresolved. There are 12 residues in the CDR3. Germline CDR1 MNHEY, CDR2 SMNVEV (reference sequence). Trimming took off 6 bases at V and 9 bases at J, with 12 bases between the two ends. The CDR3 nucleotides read TGTGCCAGCAGCAATCCCGCCGGTGAGCAGTTCTTC. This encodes CASSNPAGEQFF.

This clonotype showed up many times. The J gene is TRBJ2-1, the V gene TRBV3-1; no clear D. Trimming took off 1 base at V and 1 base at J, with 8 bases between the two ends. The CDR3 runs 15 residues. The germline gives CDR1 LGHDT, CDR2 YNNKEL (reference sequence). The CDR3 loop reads CASSQGDKSYNEQFF. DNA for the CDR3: TGTGCCAGCAGCCAAGGTGATAAATCCTACAATGAGCAGTTCTTC.

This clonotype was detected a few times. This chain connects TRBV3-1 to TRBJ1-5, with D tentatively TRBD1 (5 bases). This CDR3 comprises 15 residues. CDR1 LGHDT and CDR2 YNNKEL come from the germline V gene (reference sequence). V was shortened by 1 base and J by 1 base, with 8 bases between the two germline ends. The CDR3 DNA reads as TGTGCCAGCAGCCAAGCGGGACTGAGCAATCAGCCCCAGCATTTT. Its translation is CASSQAGLSNQPQHF.

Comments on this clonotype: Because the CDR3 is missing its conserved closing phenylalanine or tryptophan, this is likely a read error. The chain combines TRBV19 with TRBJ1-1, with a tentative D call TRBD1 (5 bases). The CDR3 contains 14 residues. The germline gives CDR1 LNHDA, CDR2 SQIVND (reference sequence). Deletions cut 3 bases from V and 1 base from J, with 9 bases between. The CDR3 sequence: CASSMQGANTEAFL. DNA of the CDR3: TGTGCCAGTAGTATGCAAGGGGCGAACACTGAAGCTTTCCTT.